This TCR beta chain was sequenced in a study of cytotoxic CD8 clonotypes in ibrutinib-treated CLL. Germline CDR1 GTSNPN, CDR2 SVGIG (reference sequence). The V gene lost 3 bases and the J gene lost 13 bases, with 12 bases spanning the gap. The CDR3 is 11 residues long. Method: immunoSEQ multiplex PCR; TCRdb's copy keeps in-frame clones and lacks some. This sample has approximately 150,000 clones, with 70% to 80% found just once. This specimen consisted of PBMCs, obtained after 12 months of ibrutinib treatment. The genes are TRBV30 and TRBJ1-4; D may be TRBD1 (6 bases). The TCR sequence derives from a human donor with chronic lymphocytic leukemia. The CDR3 DNA is TGTGCCTGGAGGGCTGGAGGGGGACTGTTTTTT. Protein sequence: CAWRAGGGLFF.